Listed here are 32 T cell receptor beta chains from one sample, sequenced in a study of CD8 T cells in Susac syndrome. When the RNA was reverse transcribed, random hexamers were used with an input of roughly 0.45 to 1 ug. TCRdb redid the calling of the immunoSEQ multiplex PCR reads with MiXCR, one entry per CDR3 protein. The table includes fewer than 350,000 distinct CDR3 sequences, 89% detected once. The source material was CD8+ T cells from PBMCs. The source of these receptors is a human donor with multiple sclerosis.

The chain employs TRBV2 and TRBJ1-5; D gene unclear. The CDR3 runs 13 residues. The V gene lost 8 bases and the J gene lost 0 bases, with 8 bases spanning the gap. CDR1 and CDR2 (germline): SNHLY, FYNNEI. The CDR3 is CASCAVSNQPQHF. The CDR3 nucleotides are TGTGCCAGCTGCGCGGTTAGCAATCAGCCCCAGCATTTT.

The rearrangement uses TRBV12-3 or TRBV12-4 and TRBJ1-5, with D possibly being TRBD1 (6 bases). Trimming removed 2 bases at V and 2 bases at J, with 16 bases between. This CDR3 spans 17 amino acids. In DNA form, the CDR3 reads TGTGCCAGCAGTTTATGGGGGGGCCGGAGGGGCAATCAGCCCCAGCATTTT. Its translation: CASSLWGGRRGNQPQHF.

The gene calls are TRBV18 and TRBJ2-7, with D unclear. Germline V lookup: CDR1 KGHSH, CDR2 LQKENI. The ends were cut back, 3 bases at V and 3 bases at J, with 3 bases in the middle. The CDR3 spans 11 residues. CDR3 sequence: CASSPDYEQYF. The CDR3 DNA sequence: TGTGCCAGCTCACCGGACTACGAGCAGTACTTC.

V usage is TRBV7-3 and J usage is TRBJ2-7; D is uncertain. V was trimmed by 0 bases and J by 3 bases, leaving 6 bases between them. CDR3 length: 13 residues. The germline CDR1 and CDR2 sequences are SGHTA and FQGTGA. This chain's CDR3 is CASSLTDGYEQYF. CDR3 bases: TGTGCCAGCAGCTTAACCGACGGCTACGAGCAGTACTTC.

The V call is TRBV11-2, the J call TRBJ2-7; D is undetermined. CDR1 is SGHAT, CDR2 FQNNGV, per germline. V lost 4 bases and J 2 bases, leaving 12 bases between the germline ends. The length of the CDR3 is 14 residues. CDR3 loop: CASSWAVPPYEQYF. The CDR3 region has the DNA TGTGCCAGCAGCTGGGCCGTGCCGCCCTACGAGCAGTACTTC.

This clonotype was recorded only once. The chain is built from TRBV4-3 and TRBJ2-7; perhaps TRBD2 as D (5 bases). CDR3 length equals 15 residues. Germline CDR1 reads LGHNA; CDR2 reads YSLEER. V was shortened by 2 bases and J by 3 bases, with 14 bases between the two germline ends. CDR3 sequence (DNA): TGCGCCAGCAGCCAACAAGTGACTACCATCTACGAGCAGTACTTC. Translated, it gives CASSQQVTTIYEQYF.

The chain is built from TRBV11-2 and TRBJ2-1, with 9 bases that match TRBD1. CDR3 length equals 14 residues. V lost 7 bases to trimming and J lost 8 bases; unmatched junction nucleotides: 9. Germline V gives CDR1 SGHAT, CDR2 FQNNGV. This CDR3 reads CASTVDRGDDEQFF. The DNA for the CDR3 is TGTGCCAGCACAGTGGACAGGGGAGATGATGAGCAGTTCTTC. Full variable domain (remainder filled in from reference TRBV11-2 and TRBJ2-1): EAGVAQSPRYKIIEKRQSVAFWCNPISGHATLYWYQQILGQGPKLLIQFQNNGVVDDSQLPKDRFSAERLKGVDSTLKIQPAKLEDSAVYLCASTVDRGDDEQFFGPGTRLTVL.

This clonotype has a single count. V and J are TRBV12-3 or TRBV12-4 and TRBJ2-1; D call uncertain. V was pared by 7 bases and J by 7 bases, with 11 bases between. There are 12 residues in the CDR3. The CDR3 nucleotides are TGTGCCAGCACTGGGTTAGGGAATGAGCAGTTCTTC. It specifies CASTGLGNEQFF.

J is TRBJ2-7 and V is TRBV20-1, with 7 positions matching TRBD1. Germline V gene lookup returns CDR1 DFQATT and CDR2 SNEGSKA (reference sequence). Trimming removed 3 bases from V and 3 bases from J; junction bases left unmatched: 14. The CDR3 contains 16 residues. In DNA form, the CDR3 reads TGCAGTGCTAGCGTAATTACAGGGGTCCGGGACTACGAGCAGTACTTC. This translates into CSASVITGVRDYEQYF.

This clonotype has only one observation. This sequence joins TRBV23-1 and TRBJ2-7, with D unresolved. TRBV23-1 is filed as an ORF, its function uncertain. Trimming pared 2 bases from V and 0 bases from J, leaving 20 bases between. This CDR3 comprises 18 residues. The CDR3 here is CASSQLLGQIHNSYEQYF. CDR3 in DNA: TGCGCCAGCAGTCAACTCCTCGGTCAGATCCACAACTCCTACGAGCAGTACTTC.

The J gene is TRBJ2-1, the V gene TRBV29-1; D is undetermined. Trimming took off 5 bases at V and 5 bases at J, with 10 bases between the two ends. CDR1 and CDR2 (germline): SQVTM, ANQGSEA. The CDR3 runs to 12 residues. Here the CDR3 DNA reads TGCAGCGTTCTAGTCCAGGACAATGAGCAGTTCTTC. Its translation: CSVLVQDNEQFF.

The chain is built from TRBV18 and TRBJ2-2; TRBD1 agrees at 7 bases. The CDR3 is 18 residues long. Trimming removed 3 bases from V and 1 base from J; junction bases left unmatched: 11. CDR1 and CDR2 (germline): KGHSH, LQKENI. The CDR3 nucleotides are TGTGCCAGCTCACCCCCGGACAGGCTCCAACAGAACACCGGGGAGCTGTTTTTT. Translating it yields CASSPPDRLQQNTGELFF.

This clonotype has only one observation. The V call is TRBV4-3, the J call TRBJ2-2, with TRBD2 matching 8 bases. This CDR3 region has 17 residues. J gave up 3 bases and V 0 bases, and 6 bases lay outside the gene matches. The V gene's germline CDR1 is LGHNA and CDR2 YSLEER. The CDR3 is CASSQDIPLADTGELFF. The CDR3 DNA follows: TGCGCCAGCAGCCAAGATATCCCACTAGCGGACACCGGGGAGCTGTTTTTT.

The chain has TRBV7-9 and TRBJ2-1; 12 bases are shared with TRBD2. The junction had 3 bases not matched to a gene; V was cut back by 2 bases and J by 7 bases. Germline assignment: CDR1 SEHNR and CDR2 FQNEAQ (reference sequence). The CDR3 spans 15 residues. The CDR3 sequence: CASSLRLAGDNEQFF. CDR3 nucleotides: TGTGCCAGCAGCTTAAGACTAGCGGGAGATAATGAGCAGTTCTTC.

The V and J genes are TRBV29-1 and TRBJ2-1; D is perhaps TRBD2 (6 bases). V lost 1 base, J lost 3 bases, and 13 bases lay in between. The germline V gene has CDR1 SQVTM and CDR2 ANQGSEA. The CDR3 has 15 amino acids. The CDR3 region has the DNA TGCAGCGTTGAAGGGGTAGCGGAAATCTACAATGAGCAGTTCTTC. Translation: CSVEGVAEIYNEQFF.

This clonotype was recorded only once. The chain links TRBV9 to TRBJ1-2; 9 bases match TRBD1. V lost 4 bases, J lost 2 bases, and 6 bases stayed unmatched. The CDR3 loop spans 15 amino acids. Germline CDR1 is SGDLS and CDR2 is YYNGEE. CDR3 DNA sequence: TGTGCCAGCAGCCAGTGGGACAGGGAGAACTATGGCTACACCTTC. This codes for CASSQWDRENYGYTF.

The chain recombines TRBV19 with TRBJ2-7, with a weak D call TRBD1 (6 bases). The CDR3 is made up of 15 amino acids. In germline, CDR1 is LNHDA, CDR2 SQIVND (reference sequence). The V gene lost 6 bases and the J gene lost 2 bases, with 17 bases spanning the gap. CDR3 residues: CASSPAGTITYEQYF. The DNA of the CDR3 is TGTGCCAGTAGCCCCGCCGGGACAATAACCTACGAGCAGTACTTC. Complete variable domain (other parts from reference TRBV19 and TRBJ2-7): DGGITQSPKYLFRKEGQNVTLSCEQNLNHDAMYWYRQDPGQGLRLIYYSQIVNDFQKGDIAEGYSVSREKKESFPLTVTSAQKNPTAFYLCASSPAGTITYEQYFGPGTRLTVT.

V usage is TRBV20-1 and J usage is TRBJ2-7; TRBD2 agrees at 7 bases. The V gene's germline CDR1 is DFQATT and CDR2 SNEGSKA (reference sequence). With 6 bases clipped from V and 0 bases from J, the junction kept 5 bases outside the gene matches. The CDR3 is 13 residues long. The CDR3 here is CSATTSSSYEQYF. CDR3 nucleotide sequence: TGCAGTGCAACGACTAGCAGCTCCTACGAGCAGTACTTC.

The rearrangement uses TRBV25-1 and TRBJ2-1, with 12 nucleotides matching TRBD2. The germline V gene has CDR1 MGHDK and CDR2 SYGVNS. This CDR3 has 18 amino acids. J lost 7 bases, V lost 5 bases, and 15 bases had no gene match. CDR3 coding DNA: TGTGCCAGCAGTTCACTAACTAGCGGGGGGATTAGGGTGAATGAGCAGTTCTTC. The encoded protein is CASSSLTSGGIRVNEQFF.

The chain links TRBV20-1 to TRBJ1-2; D gene uncertain. Trimming shortened V by 6 bases and J by 7 bases, and 9 bases separated the two germline ends. CDR1 is DFQATT, CDR2 SNEGSKA, per germline (reference sequence). This CDR3 is 10 amino acids long. The CDR3 spells CSAGPGGYTF. The CDR3 DNA is TGCAGTGCAGGACCCGGTGGCTACACCTTC.

This clonotype has only one observation. CDR3 nucleotide sequence: TGTGCCACCAGCAGAGAACGACAGAGCTCCTACAATGAGCAGTTCTTC. Residues: CATSRERQSSYNEQFF. The rearrangement joins TRBV15 to TRBJ2-1; a weak D match, TRBD1 (5 bases). The germline V gene has CDR1 LNHNV and CDR2 YYDKDF (reference sequence). V lost 0 bases, J lost 0 bases, and 9 bases lay in between. The CDR3 sequence is 16 residues long. Full variable domain (remainder filled in from reference TRBV15 and TRBJ2-1): DAMVIQNPRYQVTQFGKPVTLSCSQTLNHNVMYWYQQKSSQAPKLLFHYYDKDFNNEADTPDNFQSRRPNTSFCFLDIRSPGLGDTAMYLCATSRERQSSYNEQFFGPGTRLTVL.

The chain employs TRBV20-1 and TRBJ2-3; D may be TRBD2 (7 bases). The V gene's germline CDR1 is DFQATT and CDR2 SNEGSKA (reference sequence). V lost 5 bases, J lost 0 bases, and 27 bases lay in between. CDR3 size: 19 residues. The CDR3 DNA reads as TGCAGTGCTCTAGGGGGTGGTAGCGGGCCAAAGTCCAGCACAGATACGCAGTATTTT. It is translated as CSALGGGSGPKSSTDTQYF.

This clonotype was detected once. The chain recombines TRBV4-3 with TRBJ2-3, with D possibly TRBD2 on 5 matching bases. From germline, CDR1 is LGHNA and CDR2 YSLEER. The V and J ends lost 4 bases and 8 bases respectively, with 13 bases between them. The CDR3 length is 13 residues. The CDR3 DNA reads as TGCGCCAGCAGCCCGAACGGCGGAGGTACGCAGTATTTT. It translates to CASSPNGGGTQYF.

The rearrangement joins TRBV25-1 to TRBJ2-6; the match to TRBD2 covers 8 bases. Germline CDR1 reads MGHDK; CDR2 reads SYGVNS. J gave up 0 bases and V 1 base, and 11 bases lay outside the gene matches. CDR3 size: 20 residues. The CDR3 spells CASSESPWLAGHSGANVLTF. The CDR3 bases are TGTGCCAGCAGTGAATCCCCCTGGCTAGCGGGCCACTCTGGGGCCAACGTCCTGACTTTC.

V gene TRBV11-2 combines with J gene TRBJ2-1; a possible D gene is TRBD2 (5 bases). CDR3 length equals 16 residues. V lost 1 base and J 3 bases, leaving 13 bases between the germline ends. Germline V CDR1 and CDR2: SGHAT, FQNNGV. CDR3 coding DNA: TGTGCCAGCAGCTTAGCTCCGCGGGCTTTCTACAATGAGCAGTTCTTC. Translating it yields CASSLAPRAFYNEQFF.

This chain links TRBV29-1 with TRBJ1-1; possibly TRBD1 for D (5 bases). The CDR3 totals 14 residues. Germline V gene sequence: CDR1 SQVTM, CDR2 ANQGSEA. Trimming cost V 7 bases and J 5 bases, with 20 bases left between them. The CDR3 spells CSGGRRGEWTEAFF. The CDR3 DNA reads as TGCAGCGGGGGTCGACGGGGGGAATGGACTGAAGCTTTCTTT. Filled out from reference TRBV29-1 and TRBJ1-1, the complete variable domain reads SAVISQKPSRDICQRGTSLTIQCQVDSQVTMMFWYRQQPGQSLTLIATANQGSEATYESGFVIDKFPISRPNLTFSTLTVSNMSPEDSSIYLCSGGRRGEWTEAFFGQGTRLTVV.

The chain combines TRBV12-3 or TRBV12-4 with TRBJ1-6; TRBD1 matches 8 bases. After removal of 5 bases from V and 9 bases from J, the junction contained 12 bases not matched to a gene. The CDR3 is 16 amino acids. The chain's CDR3 is CASSPRGRGQSSPLHF. The CDR3 bases are TGTGCCAGCAGTCCCCGGGGCAGGGGGCAGAGTTCACCCCTCCACTTT.

This chain joins TRBV14 and TRBJ2-7; D gene unclear. Trimming took off 4 bases at V and 0 bases at J, with 10 bases between the two ends. Per germline, CDR1 SGHDN and CDR2 FVKESK. The CDR3 loop spans 14 amino acids. The CDR3 loop is CASSLTVSSYEQYF. CDR3 in DNA: TGTGCCAGCAGCCTGACTGTGAGCTCCTACGAGCAGTACTTC. The full variable domain, in which reference TRBV14 and TRBJ2-7 provide the parts outside the CDR3, is EAGVTQFPSHSVIEKGQTVTLRCDPISGHDNLYWYRRVMGKEIKFLLHFVKESKQDESGMPNNRFLAERTGGTYSTLKVQPAELEDSGVYFCASSLTVSSYEQYFGPGTRLTVT.

The chain is built from TRBV7-9 and TRBJ1-2; D uncertain. Per germline, CDR1 SEHNR and CDR2 FQNEAQ (reference sequence). Trimming took off 7 bases at V and 4 bases at J, with 16 bases between the two ends. The CDR3 covers 14 residues. CDR3 coding DNA: TGTGCCAGCACCGAGGACCAAGGGCCCTATGGCTACACCTTC. This codes for CASTEDQGPYGYTF.

V and J are TRBV6-2 or TRBV6-3 and TRBJ2-3; 10 nucleotides align to TRBD2. There are 15 residues in the CDR3. Germline values: CDR1 MNHEY, CDR2 SVGEGT. V shed 8 bases, J shed 2 bases, and the junction held 7 bases outside the gene matches. The CDR3 DNA follows: TGTGCCAGCCGGACCGGGACTAGCGACACAGATACGCAGTATTTT. It translates to CASRTGTSDTDTQYF.

The chain recombines TRBV6-2 or TRBV6-3 with TRBJ2-7; no firm D call. The germline gives CDR1 MNHEY, CDR2 SVGEGT. The CDR3 is 15 residues long. V shed 2 bases and J shed 4 bases, with 15 bases lying between them. Here the CDR3 reads CASSYPSTPPYEQYF. The DNA for the CDR3 is TGTGCCAGCAGTTACCCATCCACTCCCCCGTACGAGCAGTACTTC.

The chain carries TRBV3-1 and TRBJ1-1; D not certain. CDR1 is LGHDT and CDR2 is YNNKEL in the germline V gene (reference sequence). Trimming left V 10 bases short and J 3 bases short, with 18 bases between. This CDR3 comprises 14 residues. This CDR3 reads CATADKAGDTEAFF. CDR3 coding DNA: TGTGCCACAGCCGATAAGGCCGGGGACACTGAAGCTTTCTTT.